This T cell receptor beta chain stems from a study of identical twins. A single record per CDR3 protein comes from TCRdb applying MiXCR to the 5' RACE reads. This sample carries 250,000 or so distinct CDR3 sequences, approximately 8.6% of them seen once, and the ten largest clones take roughly 3.1%. Trimming took off 4 bases at V and 10 bases at J, with 24 bases between the two ends. This CDR3 is built from 16 residues. Germline V gene sequence: CDR1 MNHEY, CDR2 SMNVEV (reference sequence). A further study also used this sample, focusing on yellow fever vaccine responses in identical twins.

The TCR was taken from a woman under 30 in good health. This chain uses TRBV27 with TRBJ2-3; D unresolved. Sequenced: CD8+ T cells sorted from blood. CDR3 in amino acids: CASSSSSPRVLVSQYF. The DNA for the CDR3 is TGTGCCAGCAGTTCCTCGTCGCCCCGAGTTCTTGTTTCGCAGTATTTT.